Listed below are T cell receptor beta chains from one sample, sequenced in a study of beta chain features in type 1 diabetes. Assay used: immunoSEQ multiplex PCR; TCRdb lists only in-frame clones, some missing. The sample shows a few hundred thousand clones, around 9.9% of them seen only once. The specimen was naive CD4+ T cells from blood. The source is a young man with type 1 diabetes. CDR3s include the opening cysteine and the closing phenylalanine or tryptophan. D genes are given only for firm matches. Clone size, where shown, is once, few, many, or a class for clones that have expanded.

j_gene,d_gene,v_gene,abundance,CDR3aa,CDR3nt
TRBJ1-2,NA,TRBV30,few,CAWTDGGNYGYTF,TGTGCCTGGACCGACGGGGGAAACTATGGCTACACCTTC
TRBJ1-1,NA,TRBV30,few,CAWNPKQAYTEAFF,TGTGCCTGGAACCCCAAGCAGGCCTACACTGAAGCTTTCTTT
TRBJ2-7,NA,TRBV29-1,NA,CSVGTDYEQYF,TGCAGCGTTGGTACAGACTACGAGCAGTACTTC
TRBJ2-7,NA,TRBV18,NA,CASSPGSRPEQYF,TGTGCCAGCTCACCAGGGTCCAGGCCCGAGCAGTACTTC
TRBJ1-4,TRBD1,TRBV5-6,few,CASSRGQYHEKLFF,TGTGCCAGCAGCAGGGGACAGTACCATGAAAAACTGTTTTTT
TRBJ1-2,NA,TRBV21-1,NA,CASSQSRPRRDYGYTF,TGTGCCAGCAGCCAAAGCCGCCCAAGGAGGGACTATGGCTACACCTTC
TRBJ2-3,NA,TRBV30,few,CAWSVLGHPYF,TGTGCCTGGAGTGTATTGGGCCACCCGTATTTT
TRBJ2-1,NA,TRBV5-6,NA,CASSLWQDNEQFF,TGTGCCAGCAGCTTGTGGCAGGACAATGAGCAGTTCTTC
TRBJ2-7,NA,TRBV5-4,few,CASSLQGDYEQYF,TGTGCCAGCAGCTTACAGGGTGACTACGAGCAGTACTTC
TRBJ1-3,NA,TRBV29-1,few,CSVSTATGSGNTIYF,TGCAGCGTCTCGACAGCTACAGGCTCTGGAAACACCATATATTTT
TRBJ2-5,NA,TRBV5-5,NA,CASSLRTVGAETQYF,TGTGCCAGCAGCTTGCGGACAGTCGGTGCAGAGACCCAGTACTTC
TRBJ2-7,TRBD1,TRBV30,NA,CAWSPDRVSYEQYF,TGTGCCTGGAGTCCGGACAGGGTATCCTACGAGCAGTACTTC
TRBJ2-4,TRBD1,TRBV11-2,few,CASSLGGTGLAKNIQYF,TGTGCCAGCAGCTTAGGCGGGACAGGGTTAGCCAAAAACATTCAGTACTTC
TRBJ1-2,NA,TRBV28,NA,CASRPGANYGYTF,TGTGCCAGCAGGCCCGGAGCTAACTATGGCTACACCTTC
TRBJ1-2,TRBD1,TRBV28,NA,CASRLQGGDYGYTF,TGTGCCAGCAGGCTACAGGGGGGTGACTATGGCTACACCTTC
TRBJ2-5,TRBD2,TRBV5-1,few,CASSLTSGSETQYF,TGCGCCAGCAGCTTGACTAGCGGGTCAGAGACCCAGTACTTC
TRBJ2-5,TRBD2,TRBV5-1,few,CASSFYGTAGVQETQYF,TGCGCCAGCAGCTTTTACGGTACGGCGGGGGTACAAGAGACCCAGTACTTC
TRBJ1-2,NA,TRBV7-2,few,CASSYLFRDTYGYTF,TGTGCCAGCAGCTACCTATTCAGGGATACTTATGGCTACACCTTC
TRBJ2-7,TRBD2,TRBV7-9,NA,CASSLLGGSGEQYF,TGTGCCAGCAGCCTTCTGGGGGGGAGTGGCGAGCAGTACTTC
TRBJ2-1,NA,TRBV5-1,few,CASSKDTSYNEQFF,TGCGCCAGCAGCAAGGACACCTCCTACAATGAGCAGTTCTTC
TRBJ2-1,TRBD2,TRBV7-3,few,CASSLSSGRTNEQFF,TGTGCCAGCAGCTTATCTAGCGGTCGGACCAATGAGCAGTTCTTC
TRBJ1-1,TRBD1,TRBV5-1,NA,CASRRDRGRTEAFF,TGCGCCAGCAGACGGGACAGGGGGCGGACTGAAGCTTTCTTT
TRBJ2-7,TRBD1,TRBV25-1,NA,CASSVADREFYEQYF,TGTGCCAGCAGTGTGGCGGACAGGGAGTTCTACGAGCAGTACTTC
TRBJ1-1,NA,TRBV29-1,few,CSVEGQPNTEAFF,TGCAGCGTTGAGGGGCAGCCCAACACTGAAGCTTTCTTT
TRBJ1-3,NA,TRBV11-2,NA,CASTQIRGVSGNTIYF,TGTGCCAGCACCCAAATACGGGGAGTCTCTGGAAACACCATATATTTT
TRBJ2-1,TRBD2,TRBV28,NA,CASSSSGLVNEQFF,TGTGCCAGCAGTTCATCTGGACTAGTAAATGAGCAGTTCTTC
TRBJ1-6,TRBD1,TRBV27,NA,CASRAGTGGSPLHF,TGTGCCAGCAGGGCCGGGACAGGGGGTTCACCCCTCCACTTT
TRBJ1-5,TRBD1,TRBV28,few,CASSSGQGDQPQHF,TGTGCCAGCAGTTCGGGACAGGGAGATCAGCCCCAGCATTTT
TRBJ1-5,TRBD1,TRBV30,few,CAWSNRGSQPQHF,TGTGCCTGGAGTAACAGGGGAAGTCAGCCCCAGCATTTT
TRBJ2-4,NA,TRBV27,few,CASSPISVRDLSIQYF,TGTGCCAGCAGTCCCATAAGCGTGCGGGACTTAAGCATTCAGTACTTC
TRBJ1-2,TRBD1,TRBV28,NA,CASSLRGRWNYGYTF,TGTGCCAGCAGTTTAAGGGGGCGCTGGAACTATGGCTACACCTTC
TRBJ1-6,NA,TRBV19,few,CASSGPNSPLHF,TGTGCCAGTAGTGGGCCAAATTCACCCCTCCACTTT
TRBJ2-5,NA,TRBV2,NA,CASSQGKETQYF,TGTGCCAGCAGTCAGGGAAAAGAGACCCAGTACTTC
TRBJ2-2,TRBD1,TRBV7-9,few,CASSGTGATGELFF,TGTGCCAGCAGCGGTACAGGGGCCACCGGGGAGCTGTTTTTT
TRBJ1-5,NA,TRBV18,NA,CASSSTGQGSQPQHF,TGTGCCAGCTCATCCACGGGGCAGGGGAGTCAGCCCCAGCATTTT
TRBJ2-1,TRBD1,TRBV4-3,few,CASTLDRGAYNEQFF,TGCGCCAGCACCCTAGACAGGGGCGCCTACAATGAGCAGTTCTTC
TRBJ1-5,NA,TRBV9,few,CASSGPLQGPQHF,TGTGCCAGCAGCGGACCTCTTCAGGGGCCCCAGCATTTT
TRBJ2-6,TRBD1,TRBV19,NA,CASMGQSSGANVLTF,TGTGCCAGTATGGGACAGAGCTCTGGGGCCAACGTCCTGACTTTC
TRBJ2-1,NA,TRBV19,few,CASSKASAHNNEQFF,TGTGCCAGTAGTAAGGCTAGCGCCCATAACAATGAGCAGTTCTTC
TRBJ2-1,TRBD2,TRBV19,few,CASRDGGEYNEQFF,TGTGCCAGTAGAGACGGGGGGGAATACAATGAGCAGTTCTTC
TRBJ2-5,TRBD1,TRBV18,NA,CASSPPTGHLGETQYF,TGTGCCAGCTCACCCCCGACAGGGCACCTAGGCGAGACCCAGTACTTC
TRBJ2-7,TRBD1,TRBV2,few,CASRDRGNEQYF,TGTGCCAGCCGGGACAGGGGCAACGAGCAGTACTTC
TRBJ1-1,TRBD1,TRBV19,once,CASSIRGQNTEAFF,TGTGCCAGTAGTATAAGGGGGCAGAACACTGAAGCTTTCTTT
TRBJ2-2,TRBD2,TRBV5-1,few,CASSLRPGTRGGELFF,TGCGCCAGCAGCTTGCGCCCCGGGACTAGAGGCGGGGAGCTGTTTTTT
TRBJ2-1,NA,TRBV29-1,NA,CSVSPLYNNEQFF,TGCAGCGTCTCCCCGTTATACAACAATGAGCAGTTCTTC
TRBJ1-3,TRBD1,TRBV9,NA,CASSKGDSFSGNTIYF,TGTGCCAGCTCGAAGGGGGACAGCTTTTCTGGAAACACCATATATTTT
TRBJ2-1,TRBD1,TRBV4-1,NA,CASSTRTGGVSYNEQFF,TGCGCCAGCAGCACCCGGACAGGTGGGGTTTCCTACAATGAGCAGTTCTTC
TRBJ1-2,TRBD1,TRBV7-3,NA,CASSPAGGSNYGYTF,TGTGCCAGCAGTCCTGCAGGGGGCTCTAACTATGGCTACACCTTC
TRBJ2-7,TRBD1,TRBV5-1,NA,CASRQGMGSYEQYF,TGCGCCAGCAGACAGGGGATGGGATCCTACGAGCAGTACTTC
TRBJ1-1,NA,TRBV11-3,NA,CASSYDSETEAFF,TGTGCCAGCAGCTACGACAGCGAGACTGAAGCTTTCTTT
TRBJ1-5,NA,TRBV28,NA,CASSGPGGRIQPQHF,TGTGCCAGCAGTGGCCCCGGGGGGCGAATACAGCCCCAGCATTTT
TRBJ1-5,NA,TRBV7-9,NA,CASSLGSGVNQPQHF,TGTGCCAGCAGCTTAGGGTCCGGGGTCAATCAGCCCCAGCATTTT
TRBJ2-3,NA,TRBV9,few,CASSATVGPTATQYF,TGTGCCAGCAGCGCGACGGTGGGGCCAACAGCTACGCAGTATTTT
TRBJ2-4,TRBD2,TRBV7-2,few,CASRAGLAQNIQYF,TGTGCCAGCAGAGCAGGACTAGCCCAAAACATTCAGTACTTC